The 30 T cell receptor beta chains given below trace back to one sample, sequenced in a study of T cell responses to AZD1222 COVID-19 vaccine. The method was immunoSEQ multiplex PCR; TCRdb's version includes in-frame clones alone and lacks a portion of them. The profile shows 200,000 or so clones, roughly 92% of them singletons. Sample: peripheral blood, taken on day 0 of AZD1222 vaccination. Receptors originate from an adult in good health.

CDR3 coding DNA: TGTGCCAGCAGCCAGACGGGCCCCTACAATGAGCAGTTCTTC. This translates into CASSQTGPYNEQFF. This chain connects TRBV3-1 (or the pseudogene TRBV3-2) to TRBJ2-1; no reliable D call. V was cut by 3 bases and J by 2 bases, with 8 bases left in between. This CDR3 has 14 residues. Per the germline V gene, CDR1 is LGHDT and CDR2 is YNNKEL (reference sequence).

The rearrangement links TRBV3-1 (or the pseudogene TRBV3-2) to TRBJ2-3; the match to TRBD2 covers 12 bases. Germline loops: CDR1 LGHDT, CDR2 YNNKEL (reference sequence). This CDR3 spans 17 amino acids. V shed 9 bases and J 0 bases; nucleotides not matched to a gene: 10. The DNA for the CDR3 is TGTGCCAGTGGGTTACTAGCGGGGGGCCTAAGCACAGATACGCAGTATTTT. This encodes CASGLLAGGLSTDTQYF.

This clone has just one count. The V call is TRBV2, the J call TRBJ1-2; D call uncertain. Germline values: CDR1 SNHLY, CDR2 FYNNEI. V was cut by 6 bases and J by 5 bases, with 13 bases left in between. The CDR3 covers 13 residues. CDR3: CASRPGGRYGYTF. The DNA of the CDR3 is TGTGCCAGCAGGCCGGGCGGTCGTTATGGCTACACCTTC.

V gene TRBV3-1 (or the pseudogene TRBV3-2) combines with J gene TRBJ2-1; unclear D gene. Germline V gene sequence: CDR1 LGHDT, CDR2 YNNKEL (reference sequence). This CDR3 has 11 residues. Trimming left V 4 bases short and J 6 bases short, with 4 bases between. The CDR3 DNA sequence: TGTGCCAGCAGCCTCATCAATGAGCAGTTCTTC. Protein product: CASSLINEQFF.

V usage is TRBV27 and J usage is TRBJ1-1, with no clear D. CDR1 is MNHEY and CDR2 is SMNVEV in the germline V gene (reference sequence). Trimming cost V 6 bases and J 4 bases, with 12 bases left between them. CDR3 length: 13 residues. The CDR3 coding sequence is TGTGCCAGCAGCCTGTCCCTCGGCACTGAAGCTTTCTTT. It translates to CASSLSLGTEAFF.

The chain employs TRBV2 and TRBJ2-1; no firm D call. CDR3 length: 14 amino acids. Germline-derived CDR1 and CDR2 are SNHLY and FYNNEI. V lost 4 bases and J 3 bases, leaving 10 bases between the germline ends. The CDR3 loop reads CASSVDEVYNEQFF. CDR3 DNA sequence: TGTGCCAGCAGTGTAGATGAGGTCTACAATGAGCAGTTCTTC. Full variable domain (missing parts from reference TRBV2 and TRBJ2-1): EPEVTQTPSHQVTQMGQEVILRCVPISNHLYFYWYRQILGQKVEFLVSFYNNEISEKSEIFDDQFSVERPDGSNFTLKIRSTKLEDSAMYFCASSVDEVYNEQFFGPGTRLTVL.

The sample holds one count of this clone. V usage is TRBV6-5 and J usage is TRBJ2-7; no definite D call. CDR3 length: 15 residues. Germline-derived CDR1 and CDR2 are MNHEY and SVGAGI. V was pared by 6 bases and J by 0 bases, with 15 bases between. CDR3 in DNA: TGTGCCAGCAGACGGGCCGCCTCAAACTCCTACGAGCAGTACGTC. Translating gives CASRRAASNSYEQYV.

The chain has TRBV5-6 and TRBJ1-1; D gene ambiguous. The CDR3 is made up of 12 amino acids. V was shortened by 0 bases and J by 7 bases, with 7 bases between the two germline ends. CDR1 SGHDT and CDR2 YYEEEE come from the germline V gene. The CDR3 protein is CASSLVGGEAFF. The CDR3 DNA reads TGTGCCAGCAGCTTGGTGGGAGGTGAAGCTTTCTTT.

CDR3 sequence: CASSLDRDRATGELYNEQFF. The CDR3 bases are TGCGCCAGCAGCTTGGATCGGGACAGGGCAACGGGAGAACTCTACAATGAGCAGTTCTTC. The chain uses TRBV5-1 and TRBJ2-1, with 9 bases matching TRBD1. Germline CDR1 reads SGHRS; CDR2 reads YFSETQ. After removal of 0 bases from V and 3 bases from J, the junction contained 16 bases not matched to a gene. CDR3 length: 20 residues.

This clone appeared a few times. J is TRBJ1-4 and V is TRBV7-9; possible D gene TRBD1, 6 bases. The CDR3 runs 14 residues. Germline values: CDR1 SEHNR, CDR2 FQNEAQ (reference sequence). V shed 2 bases and J shed 7 bases, with 11 bases lying between them. CDR3 sequence reads: CASSLQGLVEKLFF. The CDR3, as DNA: TGTGCCAGCAGCTTACAGGGGCTGGTTGAAAAACTGTTTTTT.

The V call is TRBV6-2 or TRBV6-3, the J call TRBJ1-1; 9 bases align to TRBD1. Germline CDR1 reads MNHEY; CDR2 reads SVGEGT. J gave up 3 bases and V 2 bases, and 13 bases lay outside the gene matches. The CDR3 is 18 residues long. The CDR3 reads CASSYGQGRGLRYTEAFF. The CDR3 region has the DNA TGTGCCAGCAGTTACGGACAGGGGAGAGGGTTAAGGTACACTGAAGCTTTCTTT.

The chain joins TRBV15 to TRBJ1-4; D not resolved. Between the trimmed V and J ends, which lost 4 bases and 7 bases, there was a span of 13 bases. In germline, CDR1 is LNHNV, CDR2 YYDKDF (reference sequence). The CDR3 has 14 amino acids. The CDR3 DNA follows: TGTGCCACCAGCACTCCGGGCTATCCTGAAAAACTGTTTTTT. Its translation: CATSTPGYPEKLFF. The full variable domain, rest sourced from reference TRBV15 and TRBJ1-4, is DAMVIQNPRYQVTQFGKPVTLSCSQTLNHNVMYWYQQKSSQAPKLLFHYYDKDFNNEADTPDNFQSRRPNTSFCFLDIRSPGLGDTAMYLCATSTPGYPEKLFFGSGTQLSVL.

In its sample, this clone was seen once. The DNA is omitted, as the CDR3 cannot be located on it reliably, and the CDR3 follows TCRdb's listing. The chain carries TRBV6-4 and TRBJ1-1; TRBD1, the D gene given by the table, was not confirmed from the DNA. The germline CDR1 and CDR2 sequences are MRHNA and SNTAGT. The length of the CDR3 is 13 amino acids, counting both ends. CDR3 amino acids: CASSTSTGTGAFF.

There are a few counts of this clone. The chain links TRBV10-3 to TRBJ2-3; 10 bases agree with TRBD2. This CDR3 contains 16 residues. The germline V gene has CDR1 ENHRY and CDR2 SYGVKD. Trimming at V came to 2 bases and at J to 6 bases, leaving 8 bases not matched to a gene. CDR3 region: CAISEVSGRAEDTQYF. In DNA form, the CDR3 reads TGTGCCATCAGTGAGGTAAGCGGGAGGGCCGAGGATACGCAGTATTTT.

The J gene is TRBJ1-1, the V gene TRBV2, with D possibly being TRBD1 (6 bases). The V and J ends lost 6 bases and 4 bases respectively, with 15 bases between them. The CDR3 is 14 residues long. Per the germline V gene, CDR1 is SNHLY and CDR2 is FYNNEI. Here the CDR3 DNA reads TGTGCCAGCAGCCGGGACTGGGGGGCCACTGAAGCTTTCTTT. This translates into CASSRDWGATEAFF. Complete variable domain (other parts from reference TRBV2 and TRBJ1-1): EPEVTQTPSHQVTQMGQEVILRCVPISNHLYFYWYRQILGQKVEFLVSFYNNEISEKSEIFDDQFSVERPDGSNFTLKIRSTKLEDSAMYFCASSRDWGATEAFFGQGTRLTVV.

This chain connects TRBV9 to TRBJ1-2; D might be TRBD1 (6 bases). V lost 6 bases and J lost 9, with 15 bases in between. Germline V gene sequence: CDR1 SGDLS, CDR2 YYNGEE. This CDR3 has 12 amino acids. The CDR3, as DNA: TGTGCCAGCACCCCAGAGGGGGTCAGCTACACCTTC. It codes for CASTPEGVSYTF. The complete variable domain, with remaining parts taken from reference TRBV9 and TRBJ1-2, reads DSGVTQTPKHLITATGQRVTLRCSPRSGDLSVYWYQQSLDQGLQFLIQYYNGEERAKGNILERFSAQQFPDLHSELNLSSLELGDSALYFCASTPEGVSYTFGSGTRLTVV.

This chain connects TRBV30 to TRBJ1-2; D gene uncertain. V was clipped by 5 bases and J by 0 bases, with 28 bases between them. The CDR3 spans 19 residues. Germline lookup yields CDR1 GTSNPN and CDR2 SVGIG (reference sequence). This CDR3 reads CAWGTSPPVFRTANYGYTF. Written as DNA, the CDR3 is TGTGCCTGGGGAACTTCCCCCCCAGTATTCCGGACTGCTAACTATGGCTACACCTTC.

The chain carries TRBV11-2 and TRBJ2-1; D is possibly TRBD1 or TRBD2 (7 bases each). This CDR3 is 12 amino acids long. Germline values: CDR1 SGHAT, CDR2 FQNNGV. Trimming removed 3 bases from V and 12 bases from J, with 12 bases in between. CDR3 sequence (DNA): TGTGCCAGCAGCTTGCAGGGGGGGATGCAGTTCTTC. Amino acid sequence: CASSLQGGMQFF.

The rearrangement joins TRBV6-1 to TRBJ1-2; D remains unclear. CDR3 size: 13 residues. Trimming took off 3 bases at V and 4 bases at J, with 9 bases between the two ends. CDR1 is MNHNS, CDR2 SASEGT, per germline. The CDR3 coding sequence is TGTGCCAGCAGTGAGACAAGACTCTATGGCTACACCTTC. Translated, it gives CASSETRLYGYTF.

This sequence joins TRBV19 and TRBJ1-5, with a weak D call TRBD1 (5 bases). The CDR3 covers 17 residues. Germline V lookup: CDR1 LNHDA, CDR2 SQIVND (reference sequence). With 4 bases removed from V and 0 bases from J, the gap between germline ends came to 16 bases. This CDR3 reads CASSTRRGGGSNQPQHF. The CDR3 bases are TGTGCCAGTAGTACAAGAAGGGGTGGAGGTAGCAATCAGCCCCAGCATTTT.

CDR3 sequence (DNA): TGTGCCAGCAGCTTGGGGGGCACACGAGCAGATACGCAGTATTTT. It specifies CASSLGGTRADTQYF. The chain is built from TRBV5-4 and TRBJ2-3; D perhaps matches TRBD1 (5 bases). The CDR3 is made up of 15 amino acids. Germline CDR1 is SGHNT and CDR2 is YYREEE (reference sequence). The ends were cut back, 0 bases at V and 4 bases at J, with 12 bases in the middle.

CDR3 loop: CASSLRATGVTDTQYF. The CDR3 DNA reads as TGTGCCAGCAGCCTTAGGGCGACAGGGGTCACAGATACGCAGTATTTT. The chain is built from TRBV7-9 and TRBJ2-3; TRBD1 aligns across 8 bases. J lost 2 bases, V lost 5 bases, and 9 bases had no gene match. The CDR3 loop spans 16 amino acids. Germline values: CDR1 SEHNR, CDR2 FQNEAQ (reference sequence).

This chain joins TRBV14 and TRBJ1-1, with a tentative D call TRBD1 (5 bases). Germline values: CDR1 SGHDN, CDR2 FVKESK. The CDR3 sequence is 15 residues long. The V and J ends lost 1 base and 5 bases respectively, with 14 bases between them. CDR3 DNA sequence: TGTGCCAGCAGCCAAGTTTTCGGGGGGTGGACTGAAGCTTTCTTT. Amino acids: CASSQVFGGWTEAFF.

For this clone: Other DNA sequences within the sample encode an identical CDR3. The V and J genes are TRBV6-4 and TRBJ1-2, with 12 bases that match TRBD1. CDR1 MRHNA and CDR2 SNTAGT come from the germline V gene. There are 15 residues in the CDR3. The V and J ends lost 2 bases and 2 bases, in that order; junction bases with no gene match: 0. CDR3 in DNA: TGTGCCAGCAGTGACGGGACAGGGGGCAACTATGGCTACACCTTC. This codes for CASSDGTGGNYGYTF.

The chain joins TRBV7-2 to TRBJ1-2; TRBD1 might be the D (5 bases). The CDR3 covers 14 residues. Germline CDR1 is SGHTA and CDR2 is FQGNSA. V lost 5 bases and J 4 bases, leaving 14 bases between the germline ends. CDR3 protein: CASSPRGGFYGYTF. The CDR3 bases are TGTGCCAGCAGCCCCCGGGGCGGCTTCTATGGCTACACCTTC.

V is TRBV4-3 and J is TRBJ2-7, with D unclear. Germline CDR1 reads LGHNA; CDR2 reads YSLEER. V was trimmed by 3 bases and J by 1 base, leaving 7 bases between them. The length of the CDR3 is 13 residues. Written as DNA, the CDR3 is TGCGCCAGCAGCCAGTTCATATCCTACGAGCAGTACGTC. It yields the protein CASSQFISYEQYV.

The genes are TRBV4-2 and TRBJ1-5; D ambiguous. Trimming left V 3 bases short and J 3 bases short, with 15 bases between. CDR1 is LGHNA and CDR2 is YNFKEQ in the germline V gene. The CDR3 contains 16 residues. CDR3 in amino acids: CASSHMGGRDNQPQHF. The CDR3 DNA reads TGTGCCAGCAGCCACATGGGAGGCAGAGACAATCAGCCCCAGCATTTT.

The V gene is TRBV7-2, the J gene TRBJ1-1, with a tentative D call TRBD1 (6 bases). Trimming took off 5 bases at V and 0 bases at J, with 22 bases between the two ends. The CDR3 runs 18 residues. CDR1 SGHTA and CDR2 FQGNSA come from the germline V gene. DNA of the CDR3: TGTGCCAGCAGCCTCGGTTCTAGGGGGGGCGTCATGAACACTGAAGCTTTCTTT. Amino acid sequence: CASSLGSRGGVMNTEAFF. Full variable domain (remainder filled in from reference TRBV7-2 and TRBJ1-1): GAGVSQSPSNKVTEKGKDVELRCDPISGHTALYWYRQSLGQGLEFLIYFQGNSAPDKSGLPSDRFSAERTGGSVSTLTIQRTQQEDSAVYLCASSLGSRGGVMNTEAFFGQGTRLTVV.

CDR3 nucleotide sequence: TGTGCCAGCAGCGTAGGGAGGGACAGGGTCGGCTCCTATAATTCACCCCTCCACTTT. Translation: CASSVGRDRVGSYNSPLHF. The chain links TRBV9 to TRBJ1-6, with TRBD1 identical over 9 bases. Looked up from germline, CDR1 is SGDLS and CDR2 is YYNGEE. This CDR3 spans 19 amino acids. The J segment lost 0 bases and the V segment lost 0 bases, leaving 7 bases of the junction unmatched.

This sequence joins TRBV28 and TRBJ2-1, with TRBD2 matching 8 bases. Losses at the gene ends were 2 bases for V and 4 bases for J; bases not matched to a gene: 13. CDR3 length: 18 residues. CDR1 is MDHEN and CDR2 is SYDVKM in the germline V gene. Here the CDR3 reads CASSLPFSSGGKYNEQFF. The CDR3 DNA sequence: TGTGCCAGCAGTTTACCGTTTTCGTCGGGGGGGAAGTACAATGAGCAGTTCTTC.